This TCR beta chain came from a study of siplizumab effects on memory and regulatory T cells (dated 2019 in TCRdb). Broadly, across the study: The study looked at the effect of siplizumab, an anti-CD2 antibody, on alloreactive T-cell subsets in allogeneic mixed lymphocyte reactions made from human PBMCs.

Broader findings and caveats from the paper: Siplizumab significantly lowered the cumulative frequency of alloreactive sequences that could be traced to unstimulated CD4+ memory T cells. Because sequences below about 10^-5 frequency were poorly captured, only a minor fraction of alloreactive clones could be mapped to unstimulated subsets. Unstimulated naive T cells appeared more diverse than memory T cells, and naive cells seemed to contribute substantially to the alloresponse. The suppressive function of proliferating Tregs from siplizumab cultures was not functionally confirmed. For roughly 75-95% of proliferating CD4+ or CD8+ clones, no naive or memory phenotype could be assigned. Among mappable alloreactive CD4+ clones, the Treg-derived fraction averaged approximately 66% with siplizumab versus 26.9% in control reactions.

To prepare the library, the immunoSEQ multiplex PCR assay was applied. The deep sequencing platform assayed roughly 10^5 TCR templates per sample. Genomic DNA extracted from sorted T cells was the material used for TCRbeta CDR3 sequencing. Turning to the authors' computational methods: Clonal analysis of TCRbeta CDR3 data was done in the R programming language. Unstimulated samples were compared with post-reaction CFSE-low samples to define alloreactive CD4+ and CD8+ clones. By matching sequences to the repertoires of sorted unstimulated Treg and non-Treg cells, each alloreactive CD4+ clone was assigned a regulatory or non-regulatory origin. TCRdb retrieved this table from immuneACCESS and kept in-frame rearrangements only. Not all clones are present; in checked studies, unresolved V genes account for under half, and no reason is known for the remainder. For V, J and clone size, that table is used; D and trimming come from the DNA. In all, the sample holds around 100,000 clones, and more than 85% of those were seen once. The ten largest account for 0.14% to 0.15% of the sample.

The CDR3 contains 15 residues, cysteine and phenylalanine counted. Only the CDR3 DNA is retained, 45 bases long and in frame from the first base. V is reduced by 10 bases and J by 0 bases, leaving a spacing of 17 bases between them. According to the germline V gene, CDR1 reads MNHEY and CDR2 reads SVGAGI. A word on this clone: Its antigen has not been determined. No base quality values were provided; no much bigger clone lies one nucleotide off.

Sorted unstimulated T cells and proliferating T cells recovered from mixed lymphocyte reactions were subjected to TCRbeta CDR3 sequencing. Fresh whole blood from 9 to 10 HLA-typed healthy donors served as the source for isolating PBMCs. The source material was CD4+ T cells sorted from blood. The V and J genes are TRBV6-5 and TRBJ2-3, with the D gene uncertain. This receptor was taken from a human donor in good health. The CDR3 sequence is CAIGRGSPSTDTQYF. The DNA sequence follows: TGTGCCATTGGCCGCGGATCGCCTAGCACAGATACGCAGTATTTT.